These 18 T cell receptor beta chains came from one sample sequenced in a study of blood T cell repertoires in COVID-19. TCRdb keeps only in-frame clones here, not all; method: immunoSEQ multiplex PCR. Among fewer than 150,000 clones, 84% were seen once, and the ten largest hold about 8.1%. The sample was peripheral blood. The receptors shown here come from a woman in her 40s with acute or convalescent COVID-19.

The chain has TRBV19 and TRBJ1-5; D gene ambiguous. Germline CDR1 reads LNHDA; CDR2 reads SQIVND (reference sequence). CDR3 length: 12 amino acids. Trimming left V 7 bases short and J 3 bases short, with 7 bases between. CDR3 in amino acids: CASKKLNQPQHF. CDR3 sequence (DNA): TGTGCCAGTAAAAAACTCAATCAGCCCCAGCATTTT.

As to this clone: The identical CDR3 is also encoded by other nucleotide sequences in the sample. The rearrangement uses TRBV7-3 and TRBJ1-1; a possible D gene is TRBD1 (5 bases). The germline V gene has CDR1 SGHTA and CDR2 FQGTGA. The CDR3 is made up of 14 amino acids. Trimming left V 0 bases short and J 1 base short, with 6 bases between. CDR3 in DNA: TGTGCCAGCAGCTTAACGGGGGGGAACACTGAAGCTTTCTTT. It specifies CASSLTGGNTEAFF.

This clone turned up a few times. The chain uses TRBV25-1 and TRBJ1-2; no firm D call. CDR1 and CDR2 from the germline V gene are MGHDK and SYGVNS. Trimming cost V 2 bases and J 4 bases, with 5 bases left between them. The CDR3 consists of 12 residues. This chain's CDR3 is CASSENSYGYTF. CDR3 DNA: TGTGCCAGCAGTGAAAACAGCTATGGCTACACCTTC.

This chain connects TRBV2 to TRBJ2-1; maybe TRBD1 (6 bases). The germline gives CDR1 SNHLY, CDR2 FYNNEI. The germline V and J ends were trimmed by 4 bases and 5 bases, with 21 bases remaining between them. The CDR3 spans 17 residues. CDR3 sequence (DNA): TGTGCCAGCAGTGGTCAAGGAAGTTGGACAGCCCACAATGAGCAGTTCTTC. It codes for CASSGQGSWTAHNEQFF.

The rearrangement links TRBV7-8 to TRBJ1-5; TRBD1 matches 7 bases. The CDR3 runs 16 residues. The ends lost 1 base at V and 0 bases at J; junction bases unmatched: 3. Germline CDR1 and CDR2: SGHVS and FQNEAQ. The CDR3 here is CASSLVGQVSNQPQHF. For the CDR3, the DNA is TGTGCCAGCAGCTTAGTTGGACAGGTTAGCAATCAGCCCCAGCATTTT.

The rearrangement links TRBV5-1 to TRBJ2-3; the D is unclear. CDR1 is SGHRS, CDR2 YFSETQ, per germline. Trimming shortened V by 4 bases and J by 2 bases, and 11 bases separated the two germline ends. The CDR3 length is 14 residues. Written as DNA, the CDR3 is TGCGCCAGCAGCCTGGTGGGCTTCACAGATACGCAGTATTTT. It is translated as CASSLVGFTDTQYF.

This clone was counted between two and nine times. This chain links TRBV30 with TRBJ1-1; D is unclear. The CDR3 consists of 12 residues. The ends were cut back, 8 bases at V and 1 base at J, with 11 bases in the middle. CDR1 GTSNPN and CDR2 SVGIG come from the germline V gene (reference sequence). CDR3 bases: TGTGCCCATACAGAACAGAACACTGAAGCTTTCTTT. It translates to CAHTEQNTEAFF.

V and J are TRBV10-3 and TRBJ1-3, with 9 bases aligning to TRBD1. This CDR3 region has 13 residues. The germline gives CDR1 ENHRY, CDR2 SYGVKD. Germline trimming cut 8 bases from V and 7 bases from J; bases unmatched to any gene: 6. Written as DNA, the CDR3 is TGTGCCATCGGGGGGACAGGGCGGAACACCATATATTTT. It codes for CAIGGTGRNTIYF.

The chain carries TRBV9 and TRBJ2-7, with 7 positions matching TRBD1. This CDR3 is built from 13 residues. CDR1 is SGDLS and CDR2 is YYNGEE in the germline V gene. Germline trimming cut 3 bases from V and 2 bases from J; bases unmatched to any gene: 2. The CDR3 loop is CASSGQGPYEQYF. The CDR3 DNA is TGTGCCAGCAGCGGACAGGGACCCTACGAGCAGTACTTC.

The genes are TRBV5-5 and TRBJ1-5, with D possibly being TRBD1 (5 bases). CDR1 is SGHKS and CDR2 is YYEKEE in the germline V gene (reference sequence). Between the trimmed V and J ends, which lost 1 base and 3 bases, there was a span of 11 bases. The CDR3 is 15 residues long. The CDR3 loop reads CASSLFAGDNQPQHF. The CDR3 DNA sequence: TGTGCCAGCAGCTTGTTTGCGGGGGACAATCAGCCCCAGCATTTT.

The chain is built from TRBV19 and TRBJ1-4; D unresolved. V dropped 1 base and J dropped 6 bases, with 12 bases sitting between them. CDR1 LNHDA and CDR2 SQIVND come from the germline V gene (reference sequence). The CDR3 totals 15 residues. CDR3 nucleotide sequence: TGTGCCAGTAGTATAGGTGGCCTTTCACATGAAAAACTGTTTTTT. It translates to CASSIGGLSHEKLFF.

A word on this clone: Mismatch with germline at one junction end may stem from a read error. The genes are TRBV5-5 and TRBJ2-1; a weak D match, TRBD1 (5 bases). The CDR3 extends over 15 amino acids. Germline V gives CDR1 SGHKS, CDR2 YYEKEE (reference sequence). CDR3 in amino acids: CASSLAGAQAPSWVF. The CDR3 nucleotides read TGTGCCAGCAGCTTGGCCGGCGCACAGGCGCCTAGTTGGGTCTTC.

In nucleotides, the CDR3 is TGTGCCAGCAGCCATCGACAGACTAATCAGCCCCAGCATTTT. It is translated as CASSHRQTNQPQHF. The V and J genes are TRBV3-1 (or the pseudogene TRBV3-2) and TRBJ1-5; D is possibly TRBD1 (5 bases). Germline values: CDR1 LGHDT, CDR2 YNNKEL (reference sequence). V lost 3 bases and J lost 4, with 10 bases in between. The CDR3 has 14 residues.

The chain combines TRBV4-2 with TRBJ2-2; D uncertain. Trimming took 1 base from V and 3 from J, leaving 9 bases between them. The CDR3 contains 15 residues. Per the germline V gene, CDR1 is LGHNA and CDR2 is YNFKEQ. The CDR3 region has the DNA TGTGCCAGCAGCCAAGCTAGATGGGACACCGGGGAGCTGTTTTTT. This codes for CASSQARWDTGELFF.

This chain uses TRBV9 with TRBJ2-1; a possible D gene is TRBD2 (5 bases). Germline V gene sequence: CDR1 SGDLS, CDR2 YYNGEE. This CDR3 has 13 amino acids. The V gene lost 3 bases and the J gene lost 8 bases, with 12 bases spanning the gap. Here the CDR3 DNA reads TGTGCCAGCAGCGGAGGGTTGAGGGATGAGCAGTTCTTC. It yields the protein CASSGGLRDEQFF.

V usage is TRBV19 and J usage is TRBJ2-4; D is perhaps TRBD2 (7 bases). V lost 6 bases and J 1 base, leaving 13 bases between the germline ends. The V gene's germline CDR1 is LNHDA and CDR2 SQIVND (reference sequence). CDR3 length: 15 amino acids. The CDR3 protein is CASRPRGGAKNIQYF. The CDR3 nucleotides read TGTGCCAGTAGACCGAGGGGGGGTGCCAAAAACATTCAGTACTTC.

This clone was seen a handful of times. The chain couples TRBV5-1 to TRBJ1-5; TRBD1 aligns across 7 bases. Per germline, CDR1 SGHRS and CDR2 YFSETQ. This CDR3 is 14 amino acids long. Trimming took 2 bases from V and 2 from J; bases not matched to a gene: 1. The CDR3 protein is CASSFTGGNQPQHF. The DNA of the CDR3 is TGCGCCAGCAGCTTTACAGGGGGCAATCAGCCCCAGCATTTT.

This clone was seen only once. The gene calls are TRBV5-1 and TRBJ2-1, with D tentatively TRBD1 (6 bases). The germline V gene has CDR1 SGHRS and CDR2 YFSETQ. The CDR3 is made up of 14 amino acids. V was trimmed by 4 bases and J by 7 bases, leaving 15 bases between them. The DNA for the CDR3 is TGCGCCAGCAGCCCCGGACAGATTGGGAATGAGCAGTTCTTC. This codes for CASSPGQIGNEQFF.